This TCR beta chain originates from a study of T cells in Graves' hyperthyroidism and ophthalmopathy. Study outcomes and limitations: A model using 13 V-J features told ophthalmopathy apart from stable hyperthyroidism.

TCR beta CDR3 sequences were amplified from RNA transcripts. An initial round of RT-PCR targeting the TCR CDR3 relied on the HTBI primer set. TCRdb reprocessed the multiplex PCR reads via MiXCR and lists one record per CDR3 protein. The repertoire holds fewer than 40,000 distinct CDR3 sequences, around 56% seen once, with roughly a sixth in the top ten. This clonotype has a count of ten or more. Its cognate antigen is unknown. The authors took PBMCs from 8 to 10 ml fresh peripheral blood. The TCR comes from a man aged 35 to 55 with Graves' ophthalmopathy. Sample: blood.

The CDR3 region has the DNA TGCAGTGCCCACCCCTCCGGCGCGGGGGGGCGTGAGACCCAGTACTTC. Protein product: CSAHPSGAGGRETQYF. The rearrangement uses TRBV20-1 and TRBJ2-5; the match to TRBD2 covers 9 bases. V shed 6 bases, J shed 5 bases, and the junction held 16 bases outside the gene matches. Germline V gene sequence: CDR1 DFQATT, CDR2 SNEGSKA (reference sequence). This CDR3 contains 16 residues.